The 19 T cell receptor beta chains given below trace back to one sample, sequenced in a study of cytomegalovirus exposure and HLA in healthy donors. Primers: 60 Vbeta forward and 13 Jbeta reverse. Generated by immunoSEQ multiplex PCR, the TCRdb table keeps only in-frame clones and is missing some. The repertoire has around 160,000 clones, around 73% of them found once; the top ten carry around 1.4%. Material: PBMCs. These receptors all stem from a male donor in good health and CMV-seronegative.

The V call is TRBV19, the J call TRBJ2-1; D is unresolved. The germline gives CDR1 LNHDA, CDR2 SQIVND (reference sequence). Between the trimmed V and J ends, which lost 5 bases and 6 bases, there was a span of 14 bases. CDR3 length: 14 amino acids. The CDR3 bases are TGTGCCAGTAGTCTCCCCGGTTACGCCAATGAGCAGTTCTTC. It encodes CASSLPGYANEQFF.

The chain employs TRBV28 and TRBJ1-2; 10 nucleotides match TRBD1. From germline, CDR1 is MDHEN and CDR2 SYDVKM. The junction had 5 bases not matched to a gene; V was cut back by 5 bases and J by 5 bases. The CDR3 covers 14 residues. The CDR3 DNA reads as TGTGCCAGCAGTCCGACAGGGGGCAGTTATGGCTACACCTTC. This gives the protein CASSPTGGSYGYTF.

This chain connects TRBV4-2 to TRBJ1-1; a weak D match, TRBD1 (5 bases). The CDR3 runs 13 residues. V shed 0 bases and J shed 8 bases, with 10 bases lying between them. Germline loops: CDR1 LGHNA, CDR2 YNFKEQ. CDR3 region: CASSQDSHREAFF. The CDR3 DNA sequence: TGTGCCAGCAGCCAAGATTCGCACAGGGAAGCTTTCTTT.

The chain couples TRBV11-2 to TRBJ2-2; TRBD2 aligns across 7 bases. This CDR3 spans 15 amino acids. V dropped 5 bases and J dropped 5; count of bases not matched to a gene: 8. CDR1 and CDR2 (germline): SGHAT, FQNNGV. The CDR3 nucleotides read TGTGCCAGCAGCCCCGGGGGGACTTGGACCGGGGAGCTGTTTTTT. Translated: CASSPGGTWTGELFF.

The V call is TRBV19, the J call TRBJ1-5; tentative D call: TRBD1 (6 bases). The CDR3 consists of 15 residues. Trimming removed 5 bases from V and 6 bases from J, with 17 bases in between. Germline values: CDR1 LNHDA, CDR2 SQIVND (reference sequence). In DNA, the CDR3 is TGTGCCAGTAGTGTCCTCGGGGAGGGGGTTCAGCCCCAGCATTTT. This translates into CASSVLGEGVQPQHF. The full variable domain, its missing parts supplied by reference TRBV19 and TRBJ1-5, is DGGITQSPKYLFRKEGQNVTLSCEQNLNHDAMYWYRQDPGQGLRLIYYSQIVNDFQKGDIAEGYSVSREKKESFPLTVTSAQKNPTAFYLCASSVLGEGVQPQHFGDGTRLSIL.

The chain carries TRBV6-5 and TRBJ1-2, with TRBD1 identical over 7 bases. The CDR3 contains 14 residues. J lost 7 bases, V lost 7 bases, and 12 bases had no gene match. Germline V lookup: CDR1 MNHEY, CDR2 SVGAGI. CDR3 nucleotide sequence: TGTGCCAGCACAGGGGGGTCCCCAAGTAGTGGCTACACCTTC. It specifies CASTGGSPSSGYTF.

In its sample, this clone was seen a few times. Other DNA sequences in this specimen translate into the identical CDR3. CDR3 protein: CASSRPGSDTQYF. The CDR3 nucleotides are TGCGCCAGCAGCCGTCCGGGGTCAGATACGCAGTATTTT. The chain has TRBV5-1 and TRBJ2-3; TRBD2 is a possible D gene (5 bases). V dropped 4 bases and J dropped 4 bases, with 10 bases sitting between them. Germline CDR1 and CDR2: SGHRS and YFSETQ. This CDR3 is built from 13 residues.

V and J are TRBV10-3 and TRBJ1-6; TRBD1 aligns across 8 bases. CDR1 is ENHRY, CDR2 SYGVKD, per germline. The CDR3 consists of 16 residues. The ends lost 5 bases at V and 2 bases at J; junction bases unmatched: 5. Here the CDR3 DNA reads TGTGCCATCAGTCCACGACAGGGGACCTATAATTCACCCCTCCACTTT. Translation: CAISPRQGTYNSPLHF.

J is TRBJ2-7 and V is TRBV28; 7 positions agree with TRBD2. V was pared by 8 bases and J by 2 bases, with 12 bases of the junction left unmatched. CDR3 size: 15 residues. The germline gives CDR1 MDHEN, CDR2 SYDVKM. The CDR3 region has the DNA TGTGCCAGCCTATGGGGGGGAGGCGCCACCTACGAGCAGTACTTC. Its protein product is CASLWGGGATYEQYF.

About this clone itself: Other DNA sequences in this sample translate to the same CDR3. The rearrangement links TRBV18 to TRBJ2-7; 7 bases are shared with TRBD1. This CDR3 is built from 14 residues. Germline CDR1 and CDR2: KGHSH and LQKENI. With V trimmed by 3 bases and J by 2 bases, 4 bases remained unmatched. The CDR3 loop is CASSPPGTAYEQYF. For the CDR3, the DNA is TGTGCCAGCTCACCTCCAGGGACAGCCTACGAGCAGTACTTC.

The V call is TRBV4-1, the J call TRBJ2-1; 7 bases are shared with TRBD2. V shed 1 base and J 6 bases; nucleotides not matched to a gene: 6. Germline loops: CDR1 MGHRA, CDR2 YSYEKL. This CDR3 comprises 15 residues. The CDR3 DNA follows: TGCGCCAGCAGCCAAGTTGGGCGGGGGTTCAATGAGCAGTTCTTC. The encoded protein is CASSQVGRGFNEQFF.

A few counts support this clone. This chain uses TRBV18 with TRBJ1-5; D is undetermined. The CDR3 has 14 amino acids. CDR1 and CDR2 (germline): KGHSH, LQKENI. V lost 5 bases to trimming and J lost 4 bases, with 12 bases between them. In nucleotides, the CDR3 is TGTGCCAGCTCAGGGCTGGGTACTAATCAGCCCCAGCATTTT. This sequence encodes CASSGLGTNQPQHF. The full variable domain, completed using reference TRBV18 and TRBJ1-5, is NAGVMQNPRHLVRRRGQEARLRCSPMKGHSHVYWYRQLPEEGLKFMVYLQKENIIDESGMPKERFSAEFPKEGPSILRIQQVVRGDSAAYFCASSGLGTNQPQHFGDGTRLSIL.

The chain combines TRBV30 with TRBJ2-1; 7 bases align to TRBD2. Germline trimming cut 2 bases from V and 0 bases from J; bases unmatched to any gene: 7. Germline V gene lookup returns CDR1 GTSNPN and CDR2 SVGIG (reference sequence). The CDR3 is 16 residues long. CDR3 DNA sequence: TGTGCCTGGAGTCCAGCGGGAAGGAGCTCCTACAATGAGCAGTTCTTC. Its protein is CAWSPAGRSSYNEQFF.

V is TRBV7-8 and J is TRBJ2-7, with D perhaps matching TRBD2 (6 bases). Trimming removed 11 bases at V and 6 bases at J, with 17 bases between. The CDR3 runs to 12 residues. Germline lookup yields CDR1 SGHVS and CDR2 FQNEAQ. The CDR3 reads CAGGLVPGEQYF. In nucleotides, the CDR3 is TGTGCCGGGGGACTCGTCCCGGGCGAGCAGTACTTC.

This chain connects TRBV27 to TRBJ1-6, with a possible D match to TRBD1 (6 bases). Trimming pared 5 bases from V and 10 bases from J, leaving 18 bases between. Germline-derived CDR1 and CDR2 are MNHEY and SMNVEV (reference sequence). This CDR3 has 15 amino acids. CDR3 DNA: TGTGCCAGCAGTGAACAGGGAGTTATAGGGTCACCCCTCCACTTT. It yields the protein CASSEQGVIGSPLHF.

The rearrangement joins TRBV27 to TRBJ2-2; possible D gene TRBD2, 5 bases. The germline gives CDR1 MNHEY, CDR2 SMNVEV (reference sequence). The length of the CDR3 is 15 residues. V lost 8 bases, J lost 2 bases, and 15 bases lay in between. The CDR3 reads CASSSAGTNTGELFF. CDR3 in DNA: TGTGCCAGCTCGTCGGCGGGTACCAACACCGGGGAGCTGTTTTTT.

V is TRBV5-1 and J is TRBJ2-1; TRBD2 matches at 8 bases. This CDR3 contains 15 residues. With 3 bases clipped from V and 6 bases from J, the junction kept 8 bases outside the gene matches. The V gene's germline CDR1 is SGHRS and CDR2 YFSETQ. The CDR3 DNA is TGCGCCAGCAGCTCTATAGCGGGAAGATCCAATGAGCAGTTCTTC. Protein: CASSSIAGRSNEQFF.

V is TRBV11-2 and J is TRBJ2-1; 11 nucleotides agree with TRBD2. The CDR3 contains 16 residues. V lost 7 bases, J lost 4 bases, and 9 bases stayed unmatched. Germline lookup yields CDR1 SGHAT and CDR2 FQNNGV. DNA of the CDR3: TGTGCCAGCAAACCCGTGACTAGCGGGACTTACAATGAGCAGTTCTTC. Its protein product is CASKPVTSGTYNEQFF.

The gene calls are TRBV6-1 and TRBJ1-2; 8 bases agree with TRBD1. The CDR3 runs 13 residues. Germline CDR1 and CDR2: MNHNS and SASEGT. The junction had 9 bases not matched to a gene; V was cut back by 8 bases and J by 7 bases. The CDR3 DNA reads TGTGCCAGCTGGAAGACAGGGACAGGTGGCTACACCTTC. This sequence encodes CASWKTGTGGYTF.